The clone carrying this T cell receptor (beta chain) was counted once. Trimming cost V 3 bases and J 7 bases, with 18 bases left between them. Germline CDR1 is MNHEY and CDR2 is SMNVEV (reference sequence). The CDR3 length is 15 residues. Profiling relied on immunoSEQ multiplex PCR, and the TCRdb table lists in-frame clones only, not all of them. The top ten clones hold under 2.5% of a sample with about 270,000 clones, 80% to 90% of them seen once. These data are taken from a study of blood T cell repertoires in COVID-19. Study-wide context: Sites in the United States, Italy and Spain provided acute and convalescent COVID-19 samples.

The sequence came from a woman aged 18-29 years who had recovered from COVID-19. Material for sequencing was PBMCs or T cells enriched from blood (not recorded which). The chain has TRBV27 and TRBJ1-2, with D perhaps matching TRBD1 (5 bases). The CDR3 reads CASSFFPGGGGGYTF. The CDR3, as DNA: TGTGCCAGCAGTTTTTTCCCCGGTGGGGGAGGTGGCTACACCTTC.